Listed below are T cell receptor beta chains from one sample, sequenced in a study of CD8 T cells in ankylosing spondylitis. One entry per CDR3 protein, called by TCRdb with MiXCR from the 5' RACE reads. The sample has 200,000 to 250,000 distinct CDR3 sequences, 6% to 8.5% seen once. The sequencing input was blood, either unsorted or a sorted T cell fraction (not recorded which). Receptors were obtained from a male donor with ankylosing spondylitis. Both conserved end residues are part of each CDR3. D genes are given only for firm matches. Clone size is not always given. Where it is, it says once, few, many or a class for expanded clones.

abundance	j_gene	v_gene	d_gene	CDR3aa	CDR3nt
many	TRBJ2-7	TRBV27	NA	CASRVGKGYEQYF	TGTGCCAGCAGAGTCGGGAAGGGCTACGAGCAGTACTTC
many	TRBJ2-5	TRBV28	NA	CASSFSAVQETQYF	TGTGCCAGCAGTTTCTCAGCGGTCCAAGAGACCCAGTACTTC
many	TRBJ2-7	TRBV7-8	TRBD2	CASSPLAGSSYEQYF	TGTGCCAGCAGCCCGCTAGCGGGATCCTCCTACGAGCAGTACTTC
NA	TRBJ2-5	TRBV20-1	TRBD2	CCARELAGDPRGQAQYF	TGCTGTGCTAGAGAACTAGCGGGTGACCCGCGGGGGCAGGCCCAGTACTTC
many	TRBJ2-1	TRBV27	NA	CASSLLGRVSLGDEQFF	TGTGCCAGCAGTTTATTGGGCAGGGTTTCTTTAGGAGATGAGCAGTTCTTC
few	TRBJ1-4	TRBV4-1	TRBD1	CASSLARTGFRTNEKLFF	TGCGCCAGCAGCCTAGCCCGGACAGGGTTTAGAACTAATGAAAAACTGTTTTTT
many	TRBJ1-6	TRBV20-1	TRBD1	CSARVRDRGPPLHF	TGCAGTGCTAGAGTCCGGGACAGGGGTCCACCCCTCCACTTT
few	TRBJ2-5	TRBV20-1	NA	CRERDQETQYF	TGCAGGGAGAGGGATCAAGAGACCCAGTACTTC
NA	TRBJ2-7	TRBV5-1	NA	CASSPGVSSYEQYF	TGCGCCAGCAGCCCGGGGGTCAGCTCCTACGAGCAGTACTTC
many	TRBJ1-5	TRBV9	NA	CASSESPDLRQPQHF	TGTGCCAGCAGCGAGTCCCCTGATCTCAGGCAGCCCCAGCATTTT
NA	TRBJ2-5	TRBV11-2	TRBD2	CASSPHGLADPYLETQYF	TGTGCCAGCAGCCCCCATGGACTAGCGGACCCGTATTTGGAGACCCAGTACTTC